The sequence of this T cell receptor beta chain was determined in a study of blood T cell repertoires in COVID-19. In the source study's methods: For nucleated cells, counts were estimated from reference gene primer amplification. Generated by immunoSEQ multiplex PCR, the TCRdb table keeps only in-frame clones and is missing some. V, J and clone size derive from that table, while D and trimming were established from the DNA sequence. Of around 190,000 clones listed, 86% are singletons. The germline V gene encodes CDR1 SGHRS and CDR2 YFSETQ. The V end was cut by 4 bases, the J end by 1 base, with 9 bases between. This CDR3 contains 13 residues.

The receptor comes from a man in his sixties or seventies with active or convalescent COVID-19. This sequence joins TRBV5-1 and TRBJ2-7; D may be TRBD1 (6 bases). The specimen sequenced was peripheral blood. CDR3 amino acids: CASSPQGSYEQYF. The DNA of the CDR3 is TGCGCCAGCAGCCCACAGGGATCCTACGAGCAGTACTTC.